These T cell receptor beta chains were read from a single sample in a study of T cells of healthy individuals. TCRdb re-derived calls from the 5' RACE reads in MiXCR, one entry per CDR3 protein. The sample lists about 53,000 distinct CDR3 sequences, 14% to 15% seen once, with roughly 15% in the top ten. The receptors were sampled from a human donor in good health. Both conserved end residues are part of each CDR3. D genes are given only for firm matches. Clone size, where shown, is once, few, many, or a class for clones that have expanded.

d_gene: -; abundance: -; v_gene: TRBV7-9; j_gene: TRBJ2-3; CDR3nt: TGTGCCAGCAGCCCCATCACTAGCACAGATACGCAGTATTTT; CDR3aa: CASSPITSTDTQYF
d_gene: -; abundance: once; v_gene: TRBV9; j_gene: TRBJ2-4; CDR3nt: TGTGCCAGCAGCGCTTCAGTAGCCAAAAACATTCAGTACTTC; CDR3aa: CASSASVAKNIQYF
d_gene: -; abundance: many; v_gene: TRBV7-9; j_gene: TRBJ2-2; CDR3nt: TGTGCCAGCAGCTTATCATCAGGGGACACCGGGGAGCTGTTTTTT; CDR3aa: CASSLSSGDTGELFF
d_gene: -; abundance: -; v_gene: TRBV6-2/TRBV6-3; j_gene: TRBJ2-5; CDR3nt: TGTGCCAGCATAGGCCCCAAGACCGGAGAGACCCAGTACTTC; CDR3aa: CASIGPKTGETQYF
d_gene: -; abundance: few; v_gene: TRBV6-5; j_gene: TRBJ1-1; CDR3nt: TGTGCCAGCAGTTACGCTGGGGGATCTGAAGCTTTCTTT; CDR3aa: CASSYAGGSEAFF
d_gene: -; abundance: few; v_gene: TRBV12-5; j_gene: TRBJ1-5; CDR3nt: TGTGCTAGTGGTTTGGTAGCGACGGCTAGCAATCAGCCCCAGCATTTT; CDR3aa: CASGLVATASNQPQHF
d_gene: TRBD1; abundance: -; v_gene: TRBV20-1; j_gene: TRBJ1-4; CDR3nt: TGCAGTTCTCGACAGGGGGCATATGAAAAACTGTTTTTT; CDR3aa: CSSRQGAYEKLFF
d_gene: -; abundance: few; v_gene: TRBV7-6; j_gene: TRBJ2-3; CDR3nt: TGTGCCAGCAGCCCAGGGGGGGGGAACGGCGATACGCAGTATTTT; CDR3aa: CASSPGGGNGDTQYF
d_gene: TRBD1; abundance: many; v_gene: TRBV24-1; j_gene: TRBJ2-3; CDR3nt: TGTGCCACCAGTGATTCAACGAGGACAGGGGGGGAAGATACGCAGTATTTT; CDR3aa: CATSDSTRTGGEDTQYF
d_gene: -; abundance: few; v_gene: TRBV28; j_gene: TRBJ1-4; CDR3nt: TGTGCCAGCAGTTTAGACAGTGGTGGAAAACTGTTTTTT; CDR3aa: CASSLDSGGKLFF
d_gene: -; abundance: -; v_gene: TRBV5-1; j_gene: TRBJ1-1; CDR3nt: TGCGCCAGCAGCCCCAACGGGGAAAGACTGACTGAAGCTTTCTTT; CDR3aa: CASSPNGERLTEAFF
d_gene: -; abundance: -; v_gene: TRBV20-1; j_gene: TRBJ2-7; CDR3nt: TGCAGTGCTGCCCTCCTGGGTAGCTCCTACGAGCAGTACTTC; CDR3aa: CSAALLGSSYEQYF
d_gene: -; abundance: many; v_gene: TRBV9; j_gene: TRBJ2-7; CDR3nt: TGTGCCAGCAGCGTAGGAACGCCTATCAGCTCCTACGAGCAGTACTTC; CDR3aa: CASSVGTPISSYEQYF
d_gene: -; abundance: many; v_gene: TRBV18; j_gene: TRBJ2-3; CDR3nt: TGTGCCAGCTCATCCACAGATACGCAGTATTTT; CDR3aa: CASSSTDTQYF
d_gene: -; abundance: many; v_gene: TRBV19; j_gene: TRBJ1-1; CDR3nt: TGTGCCAGTAGTGGAATCAGGGAGATCGGTATGAACACTGAAGCTTTCTTT; CDR3aa: CASSGIREIGMNTEAFF
d_gene: TRBD1; abundance: few; v_gene: TRBV6-5; j_gene: TRBJ1-4; CDR3nt: TGTGCCAGCAGTTACTCCGAGACAGGGGAAAAACTGTTTTTT; CDR3aa: CASSYSETGEKLFF
d_gene: TRBD2; abundance: -; v_gene: TRBV7-9; j_gene: TRBJ2-3; CDR3nt: TGTGCCAGCAGCTTAGGACTAGCGGAGAGGACAGATACGCAGTATTTT; CDR3aa: CASSLGLAERTDTQYF
d_gene: TRBD1; abundance: few; v_gene: TRBV29-1; j_gene: TRBJ2-3; CDR3nt: TGCAGCGTTGAAGAACGCAGGGGGTCAGATACGCAGTATTTT; CDR3aa: CSVEERRGSDTQYF
d_gene: -; abundance: few; v_gene: TRBV6-2/TRBV6-3; j_gene: TRBJ1-5; CDR3nt: TGTGCCAGCAGTTACAGGGCCCAGGGCCAGCCCCAGCATTTT; CDR3aa: CASSYRAQGQPQHF
d_gene: TRBD1; abundance: -; v_gene: TRBV5-1; j_gene: TRBJ1-2; CDR3nt: TGCGCCAGCAGCTCAACAGGGGAGGTTACTGGCTACACCTTC; CDR3aa: CASSSTGEVTGYTF
d_gene: TRBD1; abundance: many; v_gene: TRBV7-6; j_gene: TRBJ1-2; CDR3nt: TGTGCCAGCAGCCCCCAACGCAGGGGGTCCTATGGCTACACCTTC; CDR3aa: CASSPQRRGSYGYTF
d_gene: -; abundance: -; v_gene: TRBV10-3; j_gene: TRBJ2-3; CDR3nt: TGTGCCATCAACGGGGATACAGATACGCAGTATTTT; CDR3aa: CAINGDTDTQYF
d_gene: TRBD2; abundance: -; v_gene: TRBV6-6; j_gene: TRBJ2-7; CDR3nt: TGTGCCAGCAGCCCGGGGCTAGCGGGGCCCTACGAGCAGTACTTC; CDR3aa: CASSPGLAGPYEQYF
d_gene: TRBD1; abundance: few; v_gene: TRBV14; j_gene: TRBJ2-7; CDR3nt: TGTGCCAGCAGCCAATTTCCGGACAGGGCCGAGCAGTACTTC; CDR3aa: CASSQFPDRAEQYF
d_gene: -; abundance: few; v_gene: TRBV19; j_gene: TRBJ2-1; CDR3nt: TGTGCCAGTAGTAAGGGGGAGGGCCTTGGTGAGCAGTTCTTC; CDR3aa: CASSKGEGLGEQFF
d_gene: -; abundance: many; v_gene: TRBV6-4; j_gene: TRBJ2-1; CDR3nt: TGTGCCAGCAGTCAAATGCCCGGGGACAATGAGCAGTTCTTC; CDR3aa: CASSQMPGDNEQFF
d_gene: -; abundance: few; v_gene: TRBV5-1; j_gene: TRBJ2-3; CDR3nt: TGCGCCAGCAGCTTGGATGGGGCCCGCACAGATACGCAGTATTTT; CDR3aa: CASSLDGARTDTQYF
d_gene: -; abundance: few; v_gene: TRBV27; j_gene: TRBJ2-5; CDR3nt: TGTGCCAGCAGTTTATCGGACCTGAAGACCCAGTACTTC; CDR3aa: CASSLSDLKTQYF
d_gene: -; abundance: many; v_gene: TRBV7-9; j_gene: TRBJ1-1; CDR3nt: TGTGCCAGCAGCCCCAGACGGCGAGGTAACACTGAAGCTTTCTTT; CDR3aa: CASSPRRRGNTEAFF
d_gene: TRBD1; abundance: many; v_gene: TRBV5-1; j_gene: TRBJ2-2; CDR3nt: TGCGCCAGCAGCTTGGAAGGGGGCACGGGCACCGGGGAGCTGTTTTTT; CDR3aa: CASSLEGGTGTGELFF
d_gene: TRBD2; abundance: -; v_gene: TRBV3-1; j_gene: TRBJ2-1; CDR3nt: TGTGCCAGCAGCCCGCCCAATAGCGGGAGGGCGGGCAATGAGCAGTTCTTC; CDR3aa: CASSPPNSGRAGNEQFF
d_gene: -; abundance: many; v_gene: TRBV4-1; j_gene: TRBJ1-1; CDR3nt: TGCGCCAGCAGCCCGCTGGGGCCCCGGGGTACTGAAGCTTTCTTT; CDR3aa: CASSPLGPRGTEAFF
d_gene: -; abundance: -; v_gene: TRBV29-1; j_gene: TRBJ1-1; CDR3nt: TGCAGCGTTGAGGTTGACAGAGGGGGAACTGAAGCTTTCTTT; CDR3aa: CSVEVDRGGTEAFF
d_gene: TRBD2; abundance: -; v_gene: TRBV12-3/TRBV12-4; j_gene: TRBJ2-7; CDR3nt: TGTGCCAGCAGTTTATCGGCGGGAGGCGGCTACGAGCAGTACTTC; CDR3aa: CASSLSAGGGYEQYF
d_gene: -; abundance: -; v_gene: TRBV11-3; j_gene: TRBJ2-3; CDR3nt: TGTGCCAGCAGCGCAGGGGCCCTCACAGATACGCAGTATTTT; CDR3aa: CASSAGALTDTQYF
d_gene: -; abundance: many; v_gene: TRBV20-1; j_gene: TRBJ2-4; CDR3nt: TGCAGTGCTAGAGTGAGAGACAGAGGGGACATTCAGTACTTC; CDR3aa: CSARVRDRGDIQYF
d_gene: -; abundance: few; v_gene: TRBV2; j_gene: TRBJ1-4; CDR3nt: TGTGCCGGGACTCGGGACGGAAATGAAAAACTGTTTTTT; CDR3aa: CAGTRDGNEKLFF
d_gene: -; abundance: -; v_gene: TRBV28; j_gene: TRBJ2-7; CDR3nt: TGTGCCAGCAGTTTTGACCTTACCTACGAGCAGTACTTC; CDR3aa: CASSFDLTYEQYF
d_gene: -; abundance: -; v_gene: TRBV5-1; j_gene: TRBJ2-5; CDR3nt: TGCGCCAGCAGCTTGGGGGTAGCGGAACAAGAGACCCAGTACTTC; CDR3aa: CASSLGVAEQETQYF
d_gene: -; abundance: -; v_gene: TRBV3-1; j_gene: TRBJ1-1; CDR3nt: TGTGCCAGCAGCCAAGGGGTACAGGTATCTGAAGCTTTCTTT; CDR3aa: CASSQGVQVSEAFF
d_gene: -; abundance: many; v_gene: TRBV5-6; j_gene: TRBJ1-1; CDR3nt: TGTGCCAGCAGCTTAATCCCGGCCGGTAAGATGAACACTGAAGCTTTCTTT; CDR3aa: CASSLIPAGKMNTEAFF
d_gene: TRBD2; abundance: -; v_gene: TRBV2; j_gene: TRBJ2-5; CDR3nt: TGTGCCAGCAGTGAAGCGCGCGGGGGGGGCCGACGAGAGACCCAGTACTTC; CDR3aa: CASSEARGGGRRETQYF
d_gene: -; abundance: many; v_gene: TRBV2; j_gene: TRBJ2-6; CDR3nt: TGTGCCAGCAGTGTTGGGGCTGGGGCCAACGTCCTGACTTTC; CDR3aa: CASSVGAGANVLTF
d_gene: -; abundance: -; v_gene: TRBV11-1; j_gene: TRBJ2-1; CDR3nt: TGTGCCAGCAGCCCACCAGGGACCCCGCTCCAGTTCTTC; CDR3aa: CASSPPGTPLQFF
d_gene: TRBD1; abundance: -; v_gene: TRBV20-1; j_gene: TRBJ2-2; CDR3nt: TGCAGTGCTAGAGATCAGAGGACAGGGGCGGCCGGGGAGCTGTTTTTT; CDR3aa: CSARDQRTGAAGELFF
d_gene: -; abundance: many; v_gene: TRBV28; j_gene: TRBJ1-1; CDR3nt: TGTGCCAGCAGTTGGATGGGCCCGGACCCCCAAGCTTTCTTT; CDR3aa: CASSWMGPDPQAFF